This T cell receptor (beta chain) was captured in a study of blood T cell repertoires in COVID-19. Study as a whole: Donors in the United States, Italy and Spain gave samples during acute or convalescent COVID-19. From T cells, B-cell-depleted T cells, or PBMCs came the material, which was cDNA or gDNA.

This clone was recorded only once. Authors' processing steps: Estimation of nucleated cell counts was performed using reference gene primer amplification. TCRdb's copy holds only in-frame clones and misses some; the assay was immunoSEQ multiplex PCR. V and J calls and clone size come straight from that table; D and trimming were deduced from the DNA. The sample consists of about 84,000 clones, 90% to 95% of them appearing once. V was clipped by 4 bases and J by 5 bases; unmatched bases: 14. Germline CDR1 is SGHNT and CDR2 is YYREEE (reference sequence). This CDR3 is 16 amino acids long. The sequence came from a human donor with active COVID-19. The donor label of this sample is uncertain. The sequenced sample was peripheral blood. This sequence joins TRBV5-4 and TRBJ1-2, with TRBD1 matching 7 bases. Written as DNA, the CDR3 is TGTGCCAGCAGCGCCGGGACAGCCTTAGTCGAGTATGGCTACACCTTC. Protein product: CASSAGTALVEYGYTF. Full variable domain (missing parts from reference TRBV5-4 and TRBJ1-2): ETGVTQSPTHLIKTRGQQVTLRCSSQSGHNTVSWYQQALGQGPQFIFQYYREEENGRGNFPPRFSGLQFPNYSSELNVNALELDDSALYLCASSAGTALVEYGYTFGSGTRLTVV.